The 8 T cell receptor beta chains presented below share a single source sample, sequenced in a study of T cells in localized non-small cell lung cancer. Some clones are missing from TCRdb's copy, which holds only in-frame ones; the method was immunoSEQ multiplex PCR. The table lists 100,000 to 150,000 clones, 70% to 90% of them singletons. Specimen: peripheral blood, collected before any cancer treatment. The origin of the receptors is a female donor older than 55 with stage I lung adenocarcinoma.

The chain recombines TRBV19 with TRBJ2-5; TRBD2 agrees at 8 bases. V gave up 6 bases and J gave up 4 bases; unmatched junction bases: 10. The CDR3 runs 15 residues. Germline-derived CDR1 and CDR2 are LNHDA and SQIVND (reference sequence). CDR3: CASSETGLETETQYF. The CDR3 DNA sequence: TGTGCCAGTAGCGAAACGGGACTAGAGACAGAGACCCAGTACTTC.

The chain joins TRBV28 to TRBJ2-5, with 16 bases fitting TRBD2. V was pared by 2 bases and J by 6 bases, with 6 bases of the junction left unmatched. The germline V gene encodes CDR1 MDHEN and CDR2 SYDVKM. This CDR3 is 17 amino acids long. The CDR3 here is CASSLGGTSGRAKTQYF. For the CDR3, the DNA is TGTGCCAGCAGTTTAGGCGGGACTAGCGGGAGGGCTAAGACCCAGTACTTC.

This clone was found once. V gene TRBV10-3 combines with J gene TRBJ2-7; D not resolved. V was clipped by 3 bases and J by 6 bases, with 18 bases between them. The CDR3 sequence is 15 residues long. Per germline, CDR1 ENHRY and CDR2 SYGVKD. CDR3 sequence reads: CAISDPLDGLVEQYF. The CDR3 DNA sequence: TGTGCCATCAGTGATCCCCTGGACGGCCTCGTCGAGCAGTACTTC.

The chain couples TRBV4-2 to TRBJ2-3; D remains ambiguous. Germline CDR1 reads LGHNA; CDR2 reads YNFKEQ. CDR3 size: 15 residues. Trimming left V 0 bases short and J 2 bases short, with 9 bases between. The CDR3 reads CASSQDRRFTDTQYF. DNA for the CDR3: TGTGCCAGCAGCCAAGATCGGAGATTCACAGATACGCAGTATTTT.

The chain combines TRBV5-1 with TRBJ2-3, with 8 positions matching TRBD1. The V gene's germline CDR1 is SGHRS and CDR2 YFSETQ. V shed 1 base, J shed 3 bases, and the junction held 4 bases outside the gene matches. The CDR3 runs 15 residues. CDR3 nucleotide sequence: TGCGCCAGCAGCTTGCAGGGGGCGCGGACAGATACGCAGTATTTT. It encodes CASSLQGARTDTQYF.

The chain employs TRBV4-1 and TRBJ2-2, with 8 bases identical to TRBD2. V gave up 3 bases and J gave up 5 bases; unmatched junction bases: 14. Looked up from germline, CDR1 is MGHRA and CDR2 is YSYEKL. The CDR3 has 18 amino acids. The CDR3 loop is CASSHGLAGLLGTGELFF. CDR3 coding DNA: TGCGCCAGCAGCCACGGGCTAGCGGGCCTCCTGGGGACCGGGGAGCTGTTTTTT.

V usage is TRBV18 and J usage is TRBJ2-7; no clear D. V lost 3 bases, J lost 3 bases, and 12 bases lay in between. The CDR3 has 14 amino acids. Looked up from germline, CDR1 is KGHSH and CDR2 is LQKENI. CDR3 sequence (DNA): TGTGCCAGCTCACCGAGTGGAAGAGTCTACGAGCAGTACTTC. This encodes CASSPSGRVYEQYF.

The V gene is TRBV19, the J gene TRBJ2-1; D perhaps matches TRBD1 (6 bases). The V end was cut by 2 bases, the J end by 5 bases, with 7 bases between. The CDR3 length is 13 residues. Germline-derived CDR1 and CDR2 are LNHDA and SQIVND (reference sequence). The chain's CDR3 is CASSIPGDNEQFF. In nucleotides, the CDR3 is TGTGCCAGTAGTATACCAGGGGACAATGAGCAGTTCTTC.